This entry lists 26 T cell receptor beta chains sequenced from one sample in a study of T-cell memory formation after mild COVID-19. TCRdb itself ran the 5' RACE reads through MiXCR, one entry per CDR3 protein. This table has fewer than 350,000 distinct CDR3 sequences, roughly 8.2% appearing once. The sample was PBMCs or a T cell subset sorted from them (not recorded which). Receptor source: a man aged 18-30 years who had mild COVID-19 (a few samples of this study predate the infection). Cell type and time point are not known.

This clonotype has just a few counts. The V and J genes are TRBV6-5 and TRBJ1-5; weak D call: TRBD1 (6 bases). This CDR3 spans 15 amino acids. V gave up 4 bases and J gave up 6 bases, with 16 bases separating them. Germline CDR1 and CDR2: MNHEY and SVGAGI. As DNA, the CDR3 is TGTGCCAGCAGTTTGGGGGCCCCGGGGAGTCAGCCCCAGCATTTT. It codes for CASSLGAPGSQPQHF.

This clonotype came up a few times. This could be a read error, since a much larger clone is one nucleotide away. The chain joins TRBV11-1 to TRBJ1-1; the D is unclear. Germline CDR1 is SGHAT and CDR2 is FQDESV (reference sequence). The CDR3 has 12 amino acids. Between the trimmed V and J ends, which lost 1 base and 4 bases, there was a span of 4 bases. CDR3 sequence reads: CASSLGITEAFF. The CDR3 nucleotides are TGTGCCAGCAGCTTAGGGATCACTGAAGCTTTCTTT.

The chain employs TRBV7-9 and TRBJ1-5, with D possibly matching TRBD1 (6 bases). The CDR3 sequence is 15 residues long. V dropped 5 bases and J dropped 4 bases, with 15 bases sitting between them. Germline lookup yields CDR1 SEHNR and CDR2 FQNEAQ (reference sequence). The CDR3 reads CASSQGTAVNQPQHF. The CDR3 region has the DNA TGTGCCAGCAGCCAGGGGACGGCGGTTAATCAGCCCCAGCATTTT.

The gene calls are TRBV9 and TRBJ2-3; 10 bases map to TRBD2. V was pared by 6 bases and J by 4 bases, with 14 bases of the junction left unmatched. This CDR3 has 17 residues. CDR1 is SGDLS, CDR2 YYNGEE, per germline. CDR3 sequence reads: CASNQAGGQESPDTQYF. CDR3 nucleotide sequence: TGTGCCAGCAACCAAGCGGGGGGGCAAGAATCCCCAGATACGCAGTATTTT.

This clonotype was detected a few times. The chain is built from TRBV7-7 and TRBJ2-7; the D call may be TRBD1 or TRBD2 (6 bases each). Per the germline V gene, CDR1 is SSHAT and CDR2 is FNYEAQ (reference sequence). The CDR3 loop spans 15 amino acids. The CDR3 nucleotides read TGTGCTAGCAGCTTAGGGGGACTGAGCCCTAACGAGCAGTACGTC. Translated: CASSLGGLSPNEQYV.

In this sample, this clonotype turned up many times. V usage is TRBV12-3 or TRBV12-4 and J usage is TRBJ2-3; D gene unclear. This CDR3 spans 13 amino acids. V lost 3 bases and J lost 8, with 12 bases in between. The CDR3 nucleotides read TGTGCCAGCAGTTTGCCTCTATCGGGTACGCAGTATTTT. Residues: CASSLPLSGTQYF.

This clonotype has more than one count but fewer than ten. The V gene is TRBV27, the J gene TRBJ2-3; D could derive from TRBD1 or TRBD2 (5 bases each). In germline, CDR1 is MNHEY, CDR2 SMNVEV (reference sequence). CDR3 length equals 14 residues. With 3 bases removed from V and 4 bases from J, the gap between germline ends came to 11 bases. The CDR3 region has the DNA TGTGCCAGCAGTTTCCGAGGGGATGCAGATACGCAGTATTTT. The encoded protein is CASSFRGDADTQYF.

This chain uses TRBV7-9 with TRBJ2-5; 8 nucleotides match TRBD2. Looked up from germline, CDR1 is SEHNR and CDR2 is FQNEAQ (reference sequence). CDR3 length: 15 amino acids. With V trimmed by 1 base and J by 7 bases, 8 bases remained unmatched. CDR3 in amino acids: CASSLGLGTRRTQYF. CDR3 DNA: TGTGCCAGCAGCTTAGGCTTGGGGACTAGACGGACCCAGTACTTC.

The CDR3 DNA sequence: TGTGCCAGCAGCCGAAGGGTGAGGGGGCATGACTATGGCTACACCTTC. Its protein product is CASSRRVRGHDYGYTF. The chain carries TRBV7-3 and TRBJ1-2; 7 positions match TRBD1. Germline CDR1 reads SGHTA; CDR2 reads FQGTGA. With V trimmed by 5 bases and J by 3 bases, 12 bases remained unmatched. The CDR3 totals 16 residues.

This clonotype occurred a few times. The chain links TRBV6-1 to TRBJ2-1; TRBD1 matches at 8 bases. CDR1 MNHNS and CDR2 SASEGT come from the germline V gene. V lost 10 bases, J lost 6 bases, and 5 bases stayed unmatched. This CDR3 is built from 12 residues. The CDR3, as DNA: TGTGCCACCTCTACAGGGGGCAATGAGCAGTTCTTC. This gives the protein CATSTGGNEQFF.

This clonotype has a handful of counts. The gene calls are TRBV11-1 and TRBJ2-2; 8 positions agree with TRBD1. Looked up from germline, CDR1 is SGHAT and CDR2 is FQDESV (reference sequence). Unmatched junction bases numbered 8, after V lost 4 bases and J lost 4 bases. There are 16 residues in the CDR3. CDR3 in DNA: TGTGCCAGCAGCTCCCAACAGGGGGTAGGCACCGGGGAGCTGTTTTTT. Its protein product is CASSSQQGVGTGELFF.

There are many counts of this clonotype. This chain uses TRBV24-1 with TRBJ2-7; D call uncertain. The ends were cut back, 0 bases at V and 2 bases at J, with 10 bases in the middle. CDR3 length equals 15 residues. Germline loops: CDR1 KGHDR, CDR2 SFDVKD. CDR3 in amino acids: CATSDLQVQPYEQYV. The CDR3 coding sequence is TGTGCCACCAGTGATTTGCAAGTTCAGCCCTACGAGCAGTACGTC.

The rearrangement joins TRBV7-3 to TRBJ2-2, with D maybe TRBD1 (7 bases). Trimming removed 1 base from V and 3 bases from J, with 15 bases in between. This CDR3 comprises 17 residues. Germline values: CDR1 SGHTA, CDR2 FQGTGA. The DNA for the CDR3 is TGTGCCAGCAGCTTAAGTGGGGGGACAGCGTACACCGGGGAGCTGTTTTTT. Protein product: CASSLSGGTAYTGELFF.

This clonotype was detected a few times. The rearrangement links TRBV5-1 to TRBJ1-2; D perhaps matches TRBD1 (6 bases). V lost 4 bases and J lost 3, with 25 bases in between. The CDR3 totals 18 residues. Germline V gives CDR1 SGHRS, CDR2 YFSETQ. As DNA, the CDR3 is TGCGCCAGCAGCGAGACCGAGGGGGACGAATCCATAGACTATGGCTACACCTTC. It encodes CASSETEGDESIDYGYTF.

This chain links TRBV3-1 with TRBJ2-3; D gene unclear. Trimming removed 2 bases at V and 1 base at J, with 4 bases between. CDR3 length: 13 amino acids. Per germline, CDR1 LGHDT and CDR2 YNNKEL (reference sequence). The CDR3 region is CASSQIGTDTQYF. In nucleotides, the CDR3 is TGTGCCAGCAGCCAAATAGGCACAGATACGCAGTATTTT.

This sequence joins TRBV6-2 or TRBV6-3 and TRBJ2-1, with a weak D call TRBD1 (5 bases). There are 16 residues in the CDR3. Germline lookup yields CDR1 MNHEY and CDR2 SVGEGT. The V and J ends lost 2 bases and 7 bases respectively, with 18 bases between them. Here the CDR3 reads CASSYPRAGHRNEQFF. As DNA, the CDR3 is TGTGCCAGCAGTTACCCCCGGGCAGGGCATCGGAATGAGCAGTTCTTC.

In this sample, this clonotype turned up a few times. CDR3 residues: CASTLAGGANEQFF. DNA of the CDR3: TGTGCCAGCACCCTAGCGGGGGGGGCAAATGAGCAGTTCTTC. The chain has TRBV7-4 and TRBJ2-1; 12 positions match TRBD2. From germline, CDR1 is SGHVT and CDR2 SQSDAQ. The CDR3 runs 14 residues. V was clipped by 7 bases and J by 7 bases; unmatched bases: 5.

In this sample, this clonotype turned up many times. The chain links TRBV7-8 to TRBJ1-6; tentatively, D is TRBD1 (5 bases). The germline V gene encodes CDR1 SGHVS and CDR2 FQNEAQ. Trimming took off 5 bases at V and 8 bases at J, with 16 bases between the two ends. CDR3 size: 15 residues. In nucleotides, the CDR3 is TGTGCCAGCAGCAGCTGGCGGGGCTACGATTCACCCCTCCACTTT. It encodes CASSSWRGYDSPLHF.

At least ten counts were recorded for this clonotype. The chain uses TRBV25-1 and TRBJ2-1; D is unresolved. This CDR3 comprises 15 residues. The V end lost 5 bases, the J end lost 8 bases, and 19 bases lay between the germline ends. Germline V gene sequence: CDR1 MGHDK, CDR2 SYGVNS. CDR3 region: CASSMRLTPADEQFF. The CDR3 DNA sequence: TGTGCCAGCAGTATGAGACTTACCCCGGCGGATGAGCAGTTCTTC.

The chain is built from TRBV7-6 and TRBJ1-2; 9 bases fit TRBD1. Trimming cost V 6 bases and J 4 bases; bases outside gene matches: 6. CDR3 length equals 14 residues. CDR1 and CDR2 (germline): SGHVS, FNYEAQ. The CDR3 loop is CASSSPDRGYGYTF. The CDR3 coding sequence is TGTGCCAGCAGTTCTCCGGACAGGGGCTATGGCTACACCTTC.

This clonotype was counted a few times. The chain links TRBV5-4 to TRBJ2-6; 9 bases are shared with TRBD1. Unmatched junction bases numbered 7, after V lost 1 base and J lost 11 bases. Germline values: CDR1 SGHNT, CDR2 YYREEE (reference sequence). The CDR3 is 15 amino acids. The CDR3 DNA is TGTGCCAGCAGCTTGAGCGGGGACAGGGCTTACGTCCTGACTTTC. Protein product: CASSLSGDRAYVLTF.

This clonotype was seen a few times. The rearrangement uses TRBV20-1 and TRBJ1-1; tentative D call: TRBD1 (5 bases). V was shortened by 3 bases and J by 1 base, with 12 bases between the two germline ends. Germline lookup yields CDR1 DFQATT and CDR2 SNEGSKA (reference sequence). The CDR3 contains 14 residues. DNA of the CDR3: TGCAGTGCTAGTTTGGGGCATTCGAACACTGAAGCTTTCTTT. This codes for CSASLGHSNTEAFF.

The sample holds one count of this clonotype. The V gene is TRBV6-1, the J gene TRBJ2-7; perhaps TRBD1 as D (5 bases). This CDR3 comprises 13 residues. V lost 5 bases to trimming and J lost 6 bases, with 14 bases between them. Germline lookup yields CDR1 MNHNS and CDR2 SASEGT. As DNA, the CDR3 is TGTGCCAGCAGTCCGCCAGGGCCCTTCGAGCAGTACTTC. This gives the protein CASSPPGPFEQYF.

The chain employs TRBV9 and TRBJ1-1; D call uncertain. V was pared by 2 bases and J by 4 bases, with 12 bases between. The CDR3 covers 14 residues. The germline gives CDR1 SGDLS, CDR2 YYNGEE. This CDR3 reads CASSVEPSGTEAFF. CDR3 nucleotides: TGTGCCAGCAGCGTGGAGCCCTCGGGCACTGAAGCTTTCTTT. Variable domain in full (rest from reference TRBV9 and TRBJ1-1): DSGVTQTPKHLITATGQRVTLRCSPRSGDLSVYWYQQSLDQGLQFLIQYYNGEERAKGNILERFSAQQFPDLHSELNLSSLELGDSALYFCASSVEPSGTEAFFGQGTRLTVV.

At least ten counts were recorded for this clonotype. The chain uses TRBV6-5 and TRBJ1-5; no firm D call. Germline V gene lookup returns CDR1 MNHEY and CDR2 SVGAGI. The CDR3 is 12 residues long. V gave up 4 bases and J gave up 5 bases, with 6 bases separating them. CDR3 sequence (DNA): TGTGCCAGCAGTTCCCTTGATCAGCCCCAGCATTTT. This codes for CASSSLDQPQHF.

V gene TRBV12-3 or TRBV12-4 combines with J gene TRBJ1-2; D not resolved. The CDR3 runs 14 residues. The V and J ends lost 4 bases and 4 bases respectively, with 13 bases between them. CDR3 protein: CASSSPRGSYGYTF. The CDR3 DNA sequence: TGTGCCAGCAGTTCCCCCCGAGGAAGCTATGGCTACACCTTC.